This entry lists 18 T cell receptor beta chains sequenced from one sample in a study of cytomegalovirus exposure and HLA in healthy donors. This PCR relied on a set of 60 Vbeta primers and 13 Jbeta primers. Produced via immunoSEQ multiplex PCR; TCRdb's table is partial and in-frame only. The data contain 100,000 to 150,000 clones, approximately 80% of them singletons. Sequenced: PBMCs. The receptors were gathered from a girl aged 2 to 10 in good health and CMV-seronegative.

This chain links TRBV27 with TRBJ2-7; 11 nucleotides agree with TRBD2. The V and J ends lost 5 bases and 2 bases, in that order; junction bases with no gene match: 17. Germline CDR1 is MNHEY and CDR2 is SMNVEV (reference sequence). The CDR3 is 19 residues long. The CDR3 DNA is TGTGCCAGCAGTCCCAACCACCCGGGTTTTAGCGGGAGGGCCTACGAGCAGTACTTC. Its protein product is CASSPNHPGFSGRAYEQYF.

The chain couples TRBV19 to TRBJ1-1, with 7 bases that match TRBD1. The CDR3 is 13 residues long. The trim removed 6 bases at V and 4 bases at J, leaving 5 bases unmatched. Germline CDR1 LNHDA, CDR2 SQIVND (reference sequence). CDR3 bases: TGTGCCAGTAGGACGCCAGGGGGCACTGAAGCTTTCTTT. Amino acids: CASRTPGGTEAFF.

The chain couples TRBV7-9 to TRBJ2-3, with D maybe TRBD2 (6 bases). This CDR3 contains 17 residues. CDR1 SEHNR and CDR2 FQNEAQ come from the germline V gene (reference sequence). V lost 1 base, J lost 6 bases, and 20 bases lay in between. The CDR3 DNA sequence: TGTGCCAGCAGCTTAGGTGCGGACTATAAGGGTTTCGATACGCAGTATTTT. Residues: CASSLGADYKGFDTQYF.

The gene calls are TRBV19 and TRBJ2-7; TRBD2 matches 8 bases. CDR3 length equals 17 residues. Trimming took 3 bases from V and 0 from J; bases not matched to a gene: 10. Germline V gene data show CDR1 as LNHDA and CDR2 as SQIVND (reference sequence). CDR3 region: CASSIPAGAESSYEQYF. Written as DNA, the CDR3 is TGTGCCAGTAGTATCCCAGCGGGAGCCGAAAGCTCCTACGAGCAGTACTTC.

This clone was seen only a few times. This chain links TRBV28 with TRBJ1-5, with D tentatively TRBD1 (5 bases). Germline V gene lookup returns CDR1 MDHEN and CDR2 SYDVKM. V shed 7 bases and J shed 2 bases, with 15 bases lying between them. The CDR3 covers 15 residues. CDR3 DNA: TGTGCCAGCACTCTAGGAGGGGATGGCAATCAGCCCCAGCATTTT. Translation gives CASTLGGDGNQPQHF.

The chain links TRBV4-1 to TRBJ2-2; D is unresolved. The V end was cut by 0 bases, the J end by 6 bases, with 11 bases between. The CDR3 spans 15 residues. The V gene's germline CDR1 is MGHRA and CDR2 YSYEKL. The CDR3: CASSQDNLLAGELFF. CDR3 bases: TGCGCCAGCAGCCAAGATAATCTCCTAGCCGGGGAGCTGTTTTTT.

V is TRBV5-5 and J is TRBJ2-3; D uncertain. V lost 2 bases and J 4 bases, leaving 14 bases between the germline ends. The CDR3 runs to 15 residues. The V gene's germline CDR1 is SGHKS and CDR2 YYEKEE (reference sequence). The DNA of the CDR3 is TGTGCCAGCAGCTTAACGGGTCTGTTTTCAGATACGCAGTATTTT. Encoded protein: CASSLTGLFSDTQYF.

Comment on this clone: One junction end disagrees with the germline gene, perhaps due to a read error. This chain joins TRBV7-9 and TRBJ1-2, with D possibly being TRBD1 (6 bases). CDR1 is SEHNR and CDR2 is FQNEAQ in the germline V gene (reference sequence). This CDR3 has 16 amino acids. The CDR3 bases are TGTTCCAGCAGCTTAGGTTCAGGGGCCGGCCCTGATGGCTACACCTTC. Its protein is CSSSLGSGAGPDGYTF.

The CDR3 region has the DNA TGTGCCAGCAGCGCGGGGGTTCGGGGCAACTCCTACAATGAGCAGTTCTTC. Translation: CASSAGVRGNSYNEQFF. The V call is TRBV9, the J call TRBJ2-1; D possibly corresponds to TRBD2 (6 bases). The CDR3 is 17 amino acids. The V gene lost 3 bases and the J gene lost 0 bases, with 16 bases spanning the gap. Germline-derived CDR1 and CDR2 are SGDLS and YYNGEE.

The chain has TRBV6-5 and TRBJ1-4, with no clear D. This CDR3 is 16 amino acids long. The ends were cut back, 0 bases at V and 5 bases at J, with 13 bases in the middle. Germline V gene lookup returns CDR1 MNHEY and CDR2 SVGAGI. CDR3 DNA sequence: TGTGCCAGCAGTTACTCTTCCGGGATTCAAAATGAAAAACTGTTTTTT. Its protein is CASSYSSGIQNEKLFF.

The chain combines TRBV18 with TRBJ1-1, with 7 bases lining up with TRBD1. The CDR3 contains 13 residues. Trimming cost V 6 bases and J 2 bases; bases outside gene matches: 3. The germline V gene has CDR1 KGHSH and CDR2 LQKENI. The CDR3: CASSRDSNTEAFF. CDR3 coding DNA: TGTGCCAGCTCCCGGGACAGTAACACTGAAGCTTTCTTT.

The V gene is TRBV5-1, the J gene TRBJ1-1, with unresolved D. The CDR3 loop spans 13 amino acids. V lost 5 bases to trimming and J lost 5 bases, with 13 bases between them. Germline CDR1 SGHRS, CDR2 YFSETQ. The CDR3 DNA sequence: TGCGCCAGCAGATGGAGGGCTTCAACTGAAGCTTTCTTT. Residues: CASRWRASTEAFF.

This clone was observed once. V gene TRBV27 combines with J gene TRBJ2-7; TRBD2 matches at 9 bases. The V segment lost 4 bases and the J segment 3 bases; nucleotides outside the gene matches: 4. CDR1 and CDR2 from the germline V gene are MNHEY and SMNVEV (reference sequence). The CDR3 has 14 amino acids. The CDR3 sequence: CASSSASGVYEQYF. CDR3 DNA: TGTGCCAGCAGTTCGGCTAGCGGGGTCTACGAGCAGTACTTC.

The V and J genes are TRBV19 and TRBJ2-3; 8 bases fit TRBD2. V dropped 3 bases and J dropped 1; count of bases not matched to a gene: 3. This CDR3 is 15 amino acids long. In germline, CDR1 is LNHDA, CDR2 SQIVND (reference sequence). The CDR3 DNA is TGTGCCAGTAGTATGGTGCGGGGGGGCACAGATACGCAGTATTTT. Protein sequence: CASSMVRGGTDTQYF.

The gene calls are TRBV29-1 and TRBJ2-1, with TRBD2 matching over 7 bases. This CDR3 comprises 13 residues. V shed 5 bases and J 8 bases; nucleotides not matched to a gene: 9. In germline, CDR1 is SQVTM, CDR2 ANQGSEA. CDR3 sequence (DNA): TGCAGCGTTCATCGGGAGGTCTTGGATGAGCAGTTCTTC. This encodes CSVHREVLDEQFF.

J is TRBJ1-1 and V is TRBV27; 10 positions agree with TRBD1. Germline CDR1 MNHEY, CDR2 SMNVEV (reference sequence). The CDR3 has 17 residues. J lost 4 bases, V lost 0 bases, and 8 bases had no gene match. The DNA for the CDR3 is TGTGCCAGCAGTTTATCGGACAGGGGGTTGGTGGGCACTGAAGCTTTCTTT. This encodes CASSLSDRGLVGTEAFF.

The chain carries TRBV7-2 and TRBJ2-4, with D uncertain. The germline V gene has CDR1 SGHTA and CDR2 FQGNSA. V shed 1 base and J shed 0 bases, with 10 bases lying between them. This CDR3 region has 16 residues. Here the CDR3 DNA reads TGTGCCAGCAGCTTAGACACCCGCCTAGCCAAAAACATTCAGTACTTC. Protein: CASSLDTRLAKNIQYF.

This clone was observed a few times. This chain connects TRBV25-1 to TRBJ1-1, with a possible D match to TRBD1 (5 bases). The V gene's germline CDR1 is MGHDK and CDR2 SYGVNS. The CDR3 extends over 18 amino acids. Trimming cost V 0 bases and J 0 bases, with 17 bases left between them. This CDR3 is CASSEYPKDTLMNTEAFF. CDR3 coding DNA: TGTGCCAGCAGTGAATATCCTAAGGACACCCTCATGAACACTGAAGCTTTCTTT.